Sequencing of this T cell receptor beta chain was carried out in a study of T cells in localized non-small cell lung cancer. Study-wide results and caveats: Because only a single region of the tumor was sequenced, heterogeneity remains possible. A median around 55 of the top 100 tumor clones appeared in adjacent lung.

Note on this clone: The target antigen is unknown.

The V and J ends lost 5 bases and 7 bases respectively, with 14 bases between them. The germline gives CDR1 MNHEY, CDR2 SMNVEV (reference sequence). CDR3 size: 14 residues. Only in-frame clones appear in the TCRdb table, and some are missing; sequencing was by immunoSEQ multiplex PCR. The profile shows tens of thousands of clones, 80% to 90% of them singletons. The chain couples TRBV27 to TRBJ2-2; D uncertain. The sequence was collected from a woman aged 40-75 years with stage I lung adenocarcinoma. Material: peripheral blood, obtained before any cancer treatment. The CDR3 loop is CASSPLIGSGELFF. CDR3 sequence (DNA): TGTGCCAGCAGTCCATTAATCGGAAGCGGGGAGCTGTTTTTT.